This TCR beta chain derives from a study of shared clonotypes between healthy human individuals. Whole-study findings and limits: How much donors shared clonotypes was expected to be affected by sequencing depth. Sampling covered blood only; tissue repertoires likely differ.

The CDR3 is 13 amino acids. V shed 1 base and J shed 8 bases, with 11 bases lying between them. Per the germline V gene, CDR1 is SGHDN and CDR2 is FVKESK. In this sample, this clone turned up a few times. As yet, its antigen is unknown. Naive-designated CD8 cells lacked CD45RO, were positively enriched for CCR7, and omitted terminally differentiated effector memory CD45RA+ cells. Donors were healthy HIV-negative adults without recent acute infections or vaccinations. Caucasian adults living in Nashville, Tennessee, provided all samples. The data were produced by immunoSEQ multiplex PCR, yet TCRdb's version contains in-frame clones alone and is incomplete. The sample holds hundreds of thousands of clones, 95% seen once.

The V and J genes are TRBV14 and TRBJ1-1; D uncertain. Material: naive CD8+ T cells sorted from blood. This clonotype originated in a woman in her twenties or thirties in good health. The CDR3 sequence: CASSQAPFREAFF. In nucleotides, the CDR3 is TGTGCCAGCAGCCAAGCCCCGTTTAGAGAAGCTTTCTTT.